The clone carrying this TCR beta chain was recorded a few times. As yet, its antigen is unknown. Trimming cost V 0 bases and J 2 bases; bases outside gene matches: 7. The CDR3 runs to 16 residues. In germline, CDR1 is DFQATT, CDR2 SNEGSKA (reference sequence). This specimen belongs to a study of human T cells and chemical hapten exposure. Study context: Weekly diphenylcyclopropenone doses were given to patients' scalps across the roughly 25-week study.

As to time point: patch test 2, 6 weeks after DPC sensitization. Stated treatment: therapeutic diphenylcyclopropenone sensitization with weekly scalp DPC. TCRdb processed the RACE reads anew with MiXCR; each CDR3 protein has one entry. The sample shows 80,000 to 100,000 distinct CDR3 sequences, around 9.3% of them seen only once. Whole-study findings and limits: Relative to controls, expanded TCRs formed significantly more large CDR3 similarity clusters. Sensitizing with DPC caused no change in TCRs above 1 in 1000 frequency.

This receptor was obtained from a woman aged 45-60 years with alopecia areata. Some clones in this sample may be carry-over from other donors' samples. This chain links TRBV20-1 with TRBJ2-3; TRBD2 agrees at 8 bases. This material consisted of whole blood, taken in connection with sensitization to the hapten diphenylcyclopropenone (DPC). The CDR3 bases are TGCAGTGCTAGAGACACCGGACTAGCCCACACAGATACGCAGTATTTT. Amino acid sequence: CSARDTGLAHTDTQYF.